This passage covers 8 T cell receptor beta chains from one sample sequenced in a study of blood T cell repertoires in COVID-19. Data came from immunoSEQ multiplex PCR; TCRdb stores just in-frame clones and leaves some out. The sample holds a few hundred thousand clones; approximately 90% are singletons and the top ten take 3% to 3.5%. Sequencing used peripheral blood. Source of these receptors: a man between 18 and 35 years old with active or convalescent COVID-19.

The V and J genes are TRBV6-5 and TRBJ2-7, with TRBD1 matching over 7 bases. The CDR3 contains 14 residues. Looked up from germline, CDR1 is MNHEY and CDR2 is SVGAGI. V gave up 9 bases and J gave up 3 bases; unmatched junction bases: 11. The CDR3 spells CASNRGVRGYEQYF. CDR3 DNA sequence: TGTGCCAGTAACAGGGGCGTGAGAGGCTACGAGCAGTACTTC.

This clone occurred a few times. This chain joins TRBV4-3 and TRBJ1-2; D might be TRBD1 (6 bases). Trimming removed 3 bases from V and 4 bases from J, with 18 bases in between. Germline CDR1 reads LGHNA; CDR2 reads YSLEER. The CDR3 is made up of 16 amino acids. CDR3 coding DNA: TGCGCCAGCAGCCAGGCCCAGGGGAGGGGGGCCTATGGCTACACCTTC. Its protein is CASSQAQGRGAYGYTF.

This sequence joins TRBV7-8 and TRBJ1-1, with a possible D match to TRBD1 (5 bases). This CDR3 spans 15 amino acids. Germline-derived CDR1 and CDR2 are SGHVS and FQNEAQ. V dropped 2 bases and J dropped 5 bases, with 15 bases sitting between them. CDR3 nucleotides: TGTGCCAGCAGCTTACCGGACCCCCGGGGGACTGAAGCTTTCTTT. Protein sequence: CASSLPDPRGTEAFF.

This chain links TRBV2 with TRBJ2-7, with a possible D match to TRBD1 (5 bases). Deletions cut 7 bases from V and 3 bases from J, with 13 bases between. The germline CDR1 and CDR2 sequences are SNHLY and FYNNEI. CDR3 length: 13 residues. The CDR3 DNA is TGTGCCAGCAAACAGGAGTTAGGCTACGAGCAGTACTTC. This codes for CASKQELGYEQYF.

The V call is TRBV3-1 (or the pseudogene TRBV3-2), the J call TRBJ2-2; a weak D match, TRBD1 (6 bases). The CDR3 covers 15 residues. Trimming pared 0 bases from V and 4 bases from J, leaving 9 bases between. Germline CDR1 reads LGHDT; CDR2 reads YNNKEL (reference sequence). The CDR3 DNA is TGTGCCAGCAGCCAAGAGCCAGGGGTCACCGGGGAGCTGTTTTTT. It translates to CASSQEPGVTGELFF.

This chain connects TRBV29-1 to TRBJ1-1, with 7 bases that match TRBD1. The V gene end was trimmed by 7 bases and the J gene end by 1 base; junction bases not matched to a gene: 6. The CDR3 runs 13 residues. Germline lookup yields CDR1 SQVTM and CDR2 ANQGSEA. CDR3 amino acids: CSARDRPNTEAFF. As DNA, the CDR3 is TGCAGCGCGCGGGACAGACCGAACACTGAAGCTTTCTTT. Full variable domain (missing parts from reference TRBV29-1 and TRBJ1-1): SAVISQKPSRDICQRGTSLTIQCQVDSQVTMMFWYRQQPGQSLTLIATANQGSEATYESGFVIDKFPISRPNLTFSTLTVSNMSPEDSSIYLCSARDRPNTEAFFGQGTRLTVV.

This clone was counted once. The chain joins TRBV5-6 to TRBJ1-4; TRBD1 matches 9 bases. In germline, CDR1 is SGHDT, CDR2 YYEEEE. The CDR3 runs 13 residues. V trimming: 3 bases; J trimming: 6 bases; junction bases outside the gene matches: 0. CDR3 coding DNA: TGTGCCAGCAGCTGGACAGGGGATGAAAAACTGTTTTTT. Translating it yields CASSWTGDEKLFF.

The chain combines TRBV29-1 with TRBJ2-2, with D perhaps TRBD1 (6 bases). The length of the CDR3 is 15 residues. The ends were cut back, 5 bases at V and 6 bases at J, with 19 bases in the middle. Germline V gene sequence: CDR1 SQVTM, CDR2 ANQGSEA. The CDR3 loop is CSVRTWTEGSGELFF. Written as DNA, the CDR3 is TGCAGCGTTCGGACCTGGACAGAGGGGTCCGGGGAGCTGTTTTTT.